A selection of T cell receptor beta chains follows, all from one sample in a study of beta chain features in type 1 diabetes. Assay used: immunoSEQ multiplex PCR; TCRdb lists only in-frame clones, some missing. The profile covers hundreds of thousands of clones, with around 13% appearing a single time and around 0.0099% taken by the ten largest. What was sequenced was naive CD4+ T cells from blood. The receptors were sampled from a young woman with type 1 diabetes. Each CDR3 is given with its conserved first and last residue. A D gene is named only where the DNA matches it firmly. Clone size is stated in some rows and not others, as once, few, many or a class when expanded.

>few|TRBJ2-7|TRBV28|NA
CASRLRGLPYEQYF
TGTGCCAGCAGGCTACGAGGGCTCCCCTACGAGCAGTACTTC
>NA|TRBJ2-6|TRBV6-5|NA
CASSLGHPGANVLTF
TGTGCCAGCAGCTTGGGACACCCTGGGGCCAACGTCCTGACTTTC
>few|TRBJ1-1|TRBV25-1|TRBD1
CASSGQGVTEAFF
TGTGCCAGCAGTGGACAGGGGGTCACTGAAGCTTTCTTT
>few|TRBJ2-7|TRBV4-1|TRBD1
CASSRTPGTGHEQYF
TGCGCCAGCAGCCGTACCCCCGGGACAGGGCACGAGCAGTACTTC
>few|TRBJ2-7|TRBV7-8|NA
CASSTQGRLYEQYF
TGTGCCAGCAGCACGCAGGGGCGACTCTACGAGCAGTACTTC
>NA|TRBJ2-7|TRBV28|NA
CASRRSGSSYEQYF
TGTGCCAGCAGAAGATCCGGGTCCTCCTACGAGCAGTACTTC
>NA|TRBJ2-4|TRBV9|NA
CASSVGQGSLAKNIQYF
TGTGCCAGCAGCGTAGGCCAGGGCTCCCTAGCCAAAAACATTCAGTACTTC
>NA|TRBJ1-3|TRBV2|NA
CASSSQGPENTIYF
TGTGCCAGCAGTTCACAGGGTCCCGAAAACACCATATATTTT
>once|TRBJ2-7|TRBV9|NA
CASSTGTRRAEQYF
TGTGCCAGCAGCACCGGGACTCGGAGGGCCGAGCAGTACTTC
>NA|TRBJ2-7|TRBV7-8|NA
CASSPKGLTQLTQYF
TGTGCCAGCAGCCCGAAGGGACTGACCCAGCTTACGCAGTACTTC
>few|TRBJ2-1|TRBV7-2|NA
CASSSGRGEQFF
TGTGCCAGCAGCTCAGGCCGGGGTGAGCAGTTCTTC
>NA|TRBJ2-1|TRBV9|TRBD1
CASSGRDRGDNEQFF
TGTGCCAGCAGCGGCCGGGACAGAGGGGACAATGAGCAGTTCTTC
>few|TRBJ2-7|TRBV15|TRBD1
CATSRDFGTGITYEQYF
TGTGCCACCAGCAGAGATTTCGGGACAGGGATCACCTACGAGCAGTACTTC
>few|TRBJ1-2|TRBV18|NA
CASSPEGGYGYTF
TGTGCCAGCTCACCAGAGGGTGGCTATGGCTACACCTTC
>few|TRBJ2-7|TRBV27|TRBD1
CASSFTSGTEAYEQYF
TGTGCCAGCTCCTTTACCTCCGGGACAGAGGCCTACGAGCAGTACTTC
>few|TRBJ2-3|TRBV9|TRBD2
CASSIRLAGSTDTQYF
TGTGCCAGCAGCATCAGACTAGCGGGAAGCACAGATACGCAGTATTTT
>NA|TRBJ2-1|TRBV15|TRBD2
CATQEGVAGGIGDEQFF
TGTGCCACCCAAGAGGGAGTAGCGGGGGGCATAGGGGATGAGCAGTTCTTC
>NA|TRBJ2-7|TRBV30|NA
CAWTGSYEQYF
TGTGCCTGGACAGGCTCCTACGAGCAGTACTTC
>NA|TRBJ1-2|TRBV9|NA
CASSVVGAANYGYTF
TGTGCCAGCAGCGTAGTTGGAGCAGCTAACTATGGCTACACCTTC
>NA|TRBJ2-1|TRBV2|TRBD2
CASLSWASGVDEQFF
TGTGCCAGCCTATCGTGGGCTAGCGGGGTTGATGAGCAGTTCTTC
>NA|TRBJ2-5|TRBV5-6|TRBD2
CASSSGTSGGVAQYF
TGTGCCAGCAGCTCCGGGACTAGCGGGGGAGTGGCCCAGTACTTC
>NA|TRBJ2-5|TRBV7-9|TRBD2
CASHAGLADGETQYF
TGTGCCAGTCACGCCGGACTAGCGGACGGGGAGACCCAGTACTTC
>NA|TRBJ2-7|TRBV7-2|NA
CASGQNTYEQYF
TGTGCCAGCGGGCAGAACACGTACGAGCAGTACTTC
>NA|TRBJ1-3|TRBV4-2|NA
CASSQGHTSSGNTIYF
TGTGCCAGCAGCCAAGGGCACACCTCCTCTGGAAACACCATATATTTT
>NA|TRBJ1-6|TRBV19|NA
CASSGQHSSYNSPLHF
TGTGCCAGTAGTGGACAGCACAGCTCCTATAATTCACCCCTCCACTTT
>few|TRBJ2-2|TRBV5-1|NA
CASSLLSRGNTGELFF
TGCGCCAGCAGCTTGCTTAGCCGGGGAAACACCGGGGAGCTGTTTTTT
>few|TRBJ1-5|TRBV2|NA
CASSIQNSNQPQHF
TGTGCCAGCAGTATACAGAATAGCAATCAGCCCCAGCATTTT
>few|TRBJ2-1|TRBV5-1|NA
CASSLTGEEYNEQFF
TGCGCCAGCAGCTTAACAGGGGAGGAGTACAATGAGCAGTTCTTC
>few|TRBJ1-1|TRBV4-3|TRBD1
CASSRQGGTEAFF
TGCGCCAGCAGCCGACAGGGGGGCACTGAAGCTTTCTTT
>few|TRBJ1-1|TRBV28|NA
CASSSAGENTEAFF
TGTGCCAGCAGTTCAGCCGGGGAGAACACTGAAGCTTTCTTT
>NA|TRBJ2-1|TRBV7-8|NA
CASSLNYVPPYNEQFF
TGTGCCAGCAGCTTAAACTACGTCCCCCCCTACAATGAGCAGTTCTTC